Presented here are 9 T cell receptor beta chains from one specimen sequenced in a study of vaccination and CD4 T cells after COVID-19 (dated 2022 in TCRdb). Their antigen targets remain unknown. Library preparation was by PCR. Data came from an Illumina iSeq 100. DNA from cultured CD4+ T cells was subjected to TCR sequencing with the Oncomine TCR Beta short-read assay at the Johns Hopkins FTIC core. TCRdb itself trimmed the public reads at Q25 with fastp, ran MiXCR and retained productive beta chains. Rows are unified per CDR3 protein, each entry keeping the most common DNA and genes. The sample records over 15,000 distinct CDR3 sequences, roughly 50% of which are singletons. The ten largest clones represent around 15% of the sample. Explained via the paper, the treatment or condition label denotes: roughly ten-day PBMC culture with coronavirus spike peptide pools or control peptides (ViraFEST assay).

Sequences were obtained from CD4+ T cells from blood, cultured in vitro. Receptors originate from a human donor who had recovered from COVID-19.

This rearrangement joins TRBV7-8 to TRBJ1-1; no clear D. The length of the CDR3 is 16 residues. Trimming left V 1 base short and J 5 bases short, with 17 bases between. Germline CDR1 SGHVS, CDR2 FQNEAQ. CDR3 amino acids: CASSLGGREIGTEAFF. The CDR3 nucleotides read TGTGCCAGCAGCTTAGGAGGGCGGGAAATTGGGACTGAAGCTTTCTTT.

This clonotype was counted only a few times. The CDR3 nucleotides read TGTGCCAGCGACACAGATACGCAGTATTTT. Amino acids: CASDTDTQYF. The gene calls are TRBV7-9 and TRBJ2-3; D not certain. Germline V gene data show CDR1 as SEHNR and CDR2 as FQNEAQ (reference sequence). V lost 8 bases to trimming and J lost 2 bases, with 2 bases between them. The CDR3 runs to 10 residues. The full variable domain, its missing parts supplied by reference TRBV7-9 and TRBJ2-3, is DTGVSQNPRHKITKRGQNVTFRCDPISEHNRLYWYRQTLGQGPEFLTYFQNEAQLEKSRLLSDRFSAERPKGSFSTLEIQRTEQGDSAMYLCASDTDTQYFGPGTRLTVL.

The chain joins TRBV7-9 to TRBJ2-1; D may correspond to TRBD1 or TRBD2 (7 bases each). Trimming shortened V by 2 bases and J by 8 bases, and 16 bases separated the two germline ends. CDR1 and CDR2 (germline): SEHNR, FQNEAQ (reference sequence). The CDR3 is 15 amino acids. The CDR3 nucleotides read TGTGCCAGCAGCTTAAAAGGGCAGGGGGGGGATGAGCAGTTCTTC. Its translation: CASSLKGQGGDEQFF.

This chain uses TRBV2 with TRBJ2-2; 8 nucleotides agree with TRBD1. The V gene end was trimmed by 7 bases and the J gene end by 6 bases; junction bases not matched to a gene: 10. The CDR3 has 15 residues. Germline V CDR1 and CDR2: SNHLY, FYNNEI. DNA of the CDR3: TGTGCCAGCAATATCGGACAGGGTATAGCCGGGGAGCTGTTTTTT. This gives the protein CASNIGQGIAGELFF.

A single count supports this clonotype. This sequence joins TRBV2 and TRBJ2-7, with D perhaps TRBD1 (5 bases). The ends were cut back, 7 bases at V and 3 bases at J, with 13 bases in the middle. This CDR3 comprises 13 residues. Germline CDR1 SNHLY, CDR2 FYNNEI. For the CDR3, the DNA is TGTGCCAGCACGAGAACCCAGGGCTACGAGCAGTACTTC. It codes for CASTRTQGYEQYF.

The chain combines TRBV12-3 or TRBV12-4 with TRBJ1-5; 8 bases agree with TRBD1. The CDR3 runs to 16 residues. V dropped 6 bases and J dropped 0; count of bases not matched to a gene: 7. Written as DNA, the CDR3 is TGTGCCAGCAGCCCTGGACAGGGCTATAGCAATCAGCCCCAGCATTTT. Protein sequence: CASSPGQGYSNQPQHF.

This clonotype was counted between two and nine times. The V gene is TRBV25-1, the J gene TRBJ2-5; 7 bases match TRBD1. Germline assignment: CDR1 MGHDK and CDR2 SYGVNS. V lost 3 bases, J lost 5 bases, and 6 bases stayed unmatched. The CDR3 has 14 amino acids. CDR3 region: CASSEGRGWETQYF. As DNA, the CDR3 is TGTGCCAGCAGTGAGGGCAGGGGGTGGGAGACCCAGTACTTC.

The chain has TRBV11-3 and TRBJ1-1; 8 nucleotides agree with TRBD1. The V gene end was trimmed by 6 bases and the J gene end by 6 bases; junction bases not matched to a gene: 12. The germline V gene encodes CDR1 SGHNT and CDR2 YENEEA. The CDR3 covers 15 residues. The CDR3 spells CASRWGTGGSSEAFF. CDR3 nucleotides: TGTGCCAGCAGATGGGGGACAGGAGGGTCGTCTGAAGCTTTCTTT.

The CDR3: CASSLLLNYGYTF. In DNA form, the CDR3 reads TGTGCCAGCAGCTTACTACTGAACTATGGCTACACCTTC. The V and J genes are TRBV7-8 and TRBJ1-2; D gene ambiguous. The V and J ends lost 2 bases and 2 bases respectively, with 6 bases between them. This CDR3 has 13 amino acids. Germline V lookup: CDR1 SGHVS, CDR2 FQNEAQ.